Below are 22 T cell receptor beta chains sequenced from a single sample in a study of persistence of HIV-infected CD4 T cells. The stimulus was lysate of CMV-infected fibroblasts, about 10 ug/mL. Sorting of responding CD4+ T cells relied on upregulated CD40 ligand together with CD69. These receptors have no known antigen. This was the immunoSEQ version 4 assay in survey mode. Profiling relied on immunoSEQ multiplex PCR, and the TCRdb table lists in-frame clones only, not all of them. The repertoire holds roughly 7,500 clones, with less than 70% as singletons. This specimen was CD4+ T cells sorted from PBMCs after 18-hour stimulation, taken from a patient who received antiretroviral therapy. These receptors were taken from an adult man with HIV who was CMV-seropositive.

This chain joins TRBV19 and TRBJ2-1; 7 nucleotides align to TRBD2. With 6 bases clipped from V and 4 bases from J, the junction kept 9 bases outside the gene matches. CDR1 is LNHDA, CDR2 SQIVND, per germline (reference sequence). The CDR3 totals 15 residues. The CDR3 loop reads CASSKPRGLYNEQFF. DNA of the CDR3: TGTGCCAGTAGCAAACCCCGGGGACTATACAATGAGCAGTTCTTC.

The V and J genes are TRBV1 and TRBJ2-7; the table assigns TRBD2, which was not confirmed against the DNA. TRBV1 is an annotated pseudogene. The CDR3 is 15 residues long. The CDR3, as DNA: TGCACCAGCAGCCAAGCCCGTCAAACTAGCTACGAGCAGTACTTC. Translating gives CTSSQARQTSYEQYF.

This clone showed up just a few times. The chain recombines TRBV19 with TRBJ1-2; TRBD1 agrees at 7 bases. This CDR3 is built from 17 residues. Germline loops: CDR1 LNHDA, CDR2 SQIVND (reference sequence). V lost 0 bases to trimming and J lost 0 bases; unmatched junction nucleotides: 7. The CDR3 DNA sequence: TGTGCCAGTAGTATAGATCTGCAGGGGGGCGCTAACTATGGCTACACCTTC. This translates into CASSIDLQGGANYGYTF.

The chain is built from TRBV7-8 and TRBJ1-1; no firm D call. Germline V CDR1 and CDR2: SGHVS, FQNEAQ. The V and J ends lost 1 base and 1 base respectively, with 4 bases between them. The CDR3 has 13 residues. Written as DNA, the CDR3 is TGTGCCAGCAGCTTAGACACGAACACTGAAGCTTTCTTT. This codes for CASSLDTNTEAFF. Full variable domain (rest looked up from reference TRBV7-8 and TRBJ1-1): GAGVSQSPRYKVAKRGQDVALRCDPISGHVSLFWYQQALGQGPEFLTYFQNEAQLDKSGLPSDRFFAERPEGSVSTLKIQRTQQEDSAVYLCASSLDTNTEAFFGQGTRLTVV.

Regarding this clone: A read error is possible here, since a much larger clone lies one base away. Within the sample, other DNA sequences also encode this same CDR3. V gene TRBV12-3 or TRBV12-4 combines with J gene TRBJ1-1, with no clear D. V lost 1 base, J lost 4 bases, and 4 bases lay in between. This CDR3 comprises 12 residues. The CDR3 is CASSLGSTEAFF. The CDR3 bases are TGTGCCAGCAGTTTAGGCAGCACTGAAGCTTTCTTT.

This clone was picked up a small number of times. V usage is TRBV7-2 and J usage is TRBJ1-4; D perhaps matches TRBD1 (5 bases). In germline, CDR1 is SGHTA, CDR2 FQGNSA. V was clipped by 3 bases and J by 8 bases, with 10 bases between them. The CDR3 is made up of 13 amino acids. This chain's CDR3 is CASSFGGGEKLFF. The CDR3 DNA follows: TGTGCCAGCAGCTTCGGTGGGGGGGAAAAACTGTTTTTT.

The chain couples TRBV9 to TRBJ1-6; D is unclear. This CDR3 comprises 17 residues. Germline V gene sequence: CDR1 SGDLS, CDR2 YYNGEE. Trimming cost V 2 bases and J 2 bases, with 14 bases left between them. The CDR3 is CASSVGSKITYNSPLHF. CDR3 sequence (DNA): TGTGCCAGCAGCGTCGGATCTAAAATAACCTATAATTCACCCCTCCACTTT.

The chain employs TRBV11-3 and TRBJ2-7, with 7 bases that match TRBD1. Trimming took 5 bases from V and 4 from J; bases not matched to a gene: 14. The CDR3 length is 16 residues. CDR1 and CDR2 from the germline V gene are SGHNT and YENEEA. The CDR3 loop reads CASSPKRGRLRYEQYF. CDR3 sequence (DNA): TGTGCCAGCAGCCCAAAAAGGGGGCGCTTACGTTACGAGCAGTACTTC.

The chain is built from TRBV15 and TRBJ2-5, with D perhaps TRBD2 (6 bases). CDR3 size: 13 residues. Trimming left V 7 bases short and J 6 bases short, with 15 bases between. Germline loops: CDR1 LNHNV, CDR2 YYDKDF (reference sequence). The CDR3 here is CATTGTPGQTQYF. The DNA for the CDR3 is TGTGCCACCACCGGGACTCCGGGGCAGACCCAGTACTTC.

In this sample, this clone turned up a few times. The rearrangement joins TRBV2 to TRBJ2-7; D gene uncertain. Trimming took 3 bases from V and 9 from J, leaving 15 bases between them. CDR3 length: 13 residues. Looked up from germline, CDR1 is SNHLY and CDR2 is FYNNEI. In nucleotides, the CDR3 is TGTGCCAGCAGTGATCCCCCCCAGAATCGGCAGTACTTC. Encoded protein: CASSDPPQNRQYF.

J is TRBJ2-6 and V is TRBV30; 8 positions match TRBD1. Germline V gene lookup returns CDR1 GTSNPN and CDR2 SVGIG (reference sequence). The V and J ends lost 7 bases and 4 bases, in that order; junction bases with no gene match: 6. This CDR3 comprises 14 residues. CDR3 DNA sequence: TGTGCCTACCCGACAGGGGCAGGGGCCAACGTCCTGACTTTC. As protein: CAYPTGAGANVLTF.

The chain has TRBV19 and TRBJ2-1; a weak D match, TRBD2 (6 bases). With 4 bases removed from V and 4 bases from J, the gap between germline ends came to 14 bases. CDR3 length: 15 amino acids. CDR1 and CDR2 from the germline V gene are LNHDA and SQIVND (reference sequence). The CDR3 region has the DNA TGTGCCAGTAGTACTGGGCGGGGCCGATACAATGAGCAGTTCTTC. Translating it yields CASSTGRGRYNEQFF.

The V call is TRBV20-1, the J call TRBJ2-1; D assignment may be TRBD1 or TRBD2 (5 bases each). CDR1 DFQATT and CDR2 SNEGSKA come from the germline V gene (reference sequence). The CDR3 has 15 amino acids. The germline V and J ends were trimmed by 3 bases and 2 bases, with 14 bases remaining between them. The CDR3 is CSASVSGATYNEQFF. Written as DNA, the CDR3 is TGCAGTGCTAGTGTTTCCGGGGCCACCTACAATGAGCAGTTCTTC.

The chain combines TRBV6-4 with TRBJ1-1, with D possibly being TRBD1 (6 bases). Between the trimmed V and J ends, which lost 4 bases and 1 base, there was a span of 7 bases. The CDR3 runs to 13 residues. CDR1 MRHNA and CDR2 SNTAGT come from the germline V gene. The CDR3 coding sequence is TGTGCCAGCAGTGTGACAGGGAACACTGAAGCTTTCTTT. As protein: CASSVTGNTEAFF.

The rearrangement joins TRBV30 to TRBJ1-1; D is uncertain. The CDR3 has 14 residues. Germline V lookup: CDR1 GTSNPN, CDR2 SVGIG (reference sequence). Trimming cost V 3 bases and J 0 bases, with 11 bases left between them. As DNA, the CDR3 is TGTGCCTGGAGGCTGGCGGGAATGAACACTGAAGCTTTCTTT. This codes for CAWRLAGMNTEAFF.

In DNA form, the CDR3 reads TGTGCCAGCAGTCGACAGTTGGGTCAGCCCCAGCATTTT. The encoded protein is CASSRQLGQPQHF. The chain links TRBV6-5 to TRBJ1-5; D is perhaps TRBD1 (5 bases). Germline V CDR1 and CDR2: MNHEY, SVGAGI. This CDR3 spans 13 amino acids. Deletions cut 5 bases from V and 6 bases from J, with 11 bases between.

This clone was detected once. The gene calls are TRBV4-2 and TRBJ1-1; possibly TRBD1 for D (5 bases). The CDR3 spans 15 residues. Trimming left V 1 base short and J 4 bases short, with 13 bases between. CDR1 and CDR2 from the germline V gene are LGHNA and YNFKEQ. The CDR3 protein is CASSQGEVRGTEAFF. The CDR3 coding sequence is TGTGCCAGCAGCCAAGGCGAGGTGAGGGGCACTGAAGCTTTCTTT.

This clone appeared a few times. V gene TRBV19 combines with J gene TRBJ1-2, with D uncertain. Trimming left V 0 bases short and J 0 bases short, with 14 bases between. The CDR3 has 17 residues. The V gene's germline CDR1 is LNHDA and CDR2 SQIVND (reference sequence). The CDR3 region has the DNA TGTGCCAGTAGTATAGATCTGGCATCAGGCTCTAACTATGGCTACACCTTC. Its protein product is CASSIDLASGSNYGYTF.

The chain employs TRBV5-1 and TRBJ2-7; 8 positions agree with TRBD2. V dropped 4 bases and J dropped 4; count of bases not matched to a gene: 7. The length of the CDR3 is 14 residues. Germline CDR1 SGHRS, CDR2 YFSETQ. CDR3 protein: CASSPIAGRYEQYF. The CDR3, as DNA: TGCGCCAGCAGCCCGATAGCGGGGAGGTACGAGCAGTACTTC.

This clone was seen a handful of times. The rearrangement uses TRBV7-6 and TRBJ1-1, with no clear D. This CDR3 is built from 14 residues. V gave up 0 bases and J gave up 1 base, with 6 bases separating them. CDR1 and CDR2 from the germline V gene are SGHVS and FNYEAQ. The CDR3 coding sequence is TGTGCCAGCAGCTTAGCGCTCGAGAACACTGAAGCTTTCTTT. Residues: CASSLALENTEAFF.

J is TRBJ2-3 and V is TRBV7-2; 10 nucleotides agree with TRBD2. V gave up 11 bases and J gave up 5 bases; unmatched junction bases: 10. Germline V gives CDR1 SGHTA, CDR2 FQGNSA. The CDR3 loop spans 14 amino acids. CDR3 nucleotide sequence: TGTGCCCGGACAGCGGGAGGGCCGTTAGATACGCAGTATTTT. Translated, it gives CARTAGGPLDTQYF.

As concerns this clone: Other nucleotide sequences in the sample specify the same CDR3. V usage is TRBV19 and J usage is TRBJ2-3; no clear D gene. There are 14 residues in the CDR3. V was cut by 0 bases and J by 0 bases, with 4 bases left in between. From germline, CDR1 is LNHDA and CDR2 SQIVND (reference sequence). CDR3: CASSIDGSTDTQYF. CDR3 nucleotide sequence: TGTGCCAGTAGTATAGATGGTAGCACAGATACGCAGTATTTT.